Each of the 26 T cell receptor beta chains below was sequenced from the same sample in a study of T cell changes during pregnancy in multiple sclerosis. Data came from immunoSEQ multiplex PCR; TCRdb stores just in-frame clones and leaves some out. The sample has 40,000 to 50,000 clones, around 94% seen once. Material: CD4+ T cells from peripheral blood mononuclear cells, obtained in the first trimester of pregnancy. The receptors were sampled from a female donor with multiple sclerosis, enrolled in a pregnancy study.

J is TRBJ2-3 and V is TRBV12-5; perhaps TRBD1 as D (6 bases). Deletions cut 2 bases from V and 5 bases from J, with 8 bases between. The CDR3 runs 13 residues. Per the germline V gene, CDR1 is LGHNT and CDR2 is FRNRAP. Here the CDR3 reads CASGLSGEDTQYF. CDR3 DNA: TGTGCTAGTGGTTTGTCAGGGGAAGATACGCAGTATTTT.

The chain combines TRBV6-1 with TRBJ2-7; TRBD2 agrees at 8 bases. Germline trimming cut 4 bases from V and 0 bases from J; bases unmatched to any gene: 8. The V gene's germline CDR1 is MNHNS and CDR2 SASEGT. The CDR3 sequence is 16 residues long. The CDR3 loop is CASSVVAGPGSYEQYF. For the CDR3, the DNA is TGTGCCAGCAGTGTGGTAGCGGGGCCCGGCTCCTACGAGCAGTACTTC.

The chain joins TRBV6-1 to TRBJ2-4; 10 nucleotides match TRBD1. Germline V gene data show CDR1 as MNHNS and CDR2 as SASEGT. There are 13 residues in the CDR3. J gave up 9 bases and V 7 bases, and 6 bases lay outside the gene matches. DNA for the CDR3: TGTGCCAGCATGCCCGGGACAGGGGCCATTCAGTACTTC. Its translation is CASMPGTGAIQYF.

The chain uses TRBV6-6 and TRBJ1-5, with D perhaps TRBD1 (6 bases). Per germline, CDR1 MNHNY and CDR2 SVGAGI (reference sequence). CDR3 length: 14 amino acids. V lost 7 bases to trimming and J lost 3 bases, with 13 bases between them. CDR3 coding DNA: TGTGCCAGCAAGCCAGACAGGTTCAATCAGCCCCAGCATTTT. Translation gives CASKPDRFNQPQHF.

The chain has TRBV5-4 and TRBJ1-2, with D perhaps TRBD1 (5 bases). There are 14 residues in the CDR3. V was trimmed by 0 bases and J by 7 bases, leaving 13 bases between them. Germline V lookup: CDR1 SGHNT, CDR2 YYREEE (reference sequence). CDR3 nucleotides: TGTGCCAGCAGCTTGGCAGGGAGGTCTAGTGGCTACACCTTC. This translates into CASSLAGRSSGYTF.

The chain uses TRBV23-1 and TRBJ2-5, with a weak D call TRBD1 (6 bases). TRBV23-1 counts as an open reading frame of uncertain function. V lost 3 bases, J lost 4 bases, and 24 bases lay in between. The CDR3 has 18 amino acids. The CDR3, as DNA: TGCGCCAGCAGTCATCCCCCAGGGGCCGCACGAGCAAGAGAGACCCAGTACTTC. Protein: CASSHPPGAARARETQYF.

The chain employs TRBV12-5 and TRBJ1-2; TRBD1 might be the D (6 bases). Germline CDR1 reads LGHNT; CDR2 reads FRNRAP. The CDR3 length is 13 residues. The V and J ends lost 5 bases and 13 bases respectively, with 20 bases between them. CDR3 loop: CASGKDRLLKLTF. DNA of the CDR3: TGTGCTAGTGGTAAAGACAGGCTTCTGAAGCTCACCTTC.

The chain carries TRBV10-3 and TRBJ2-1; D remains unclear. Deletions cut 0 bases from V and 8 bases from J, with 14 bases between. CDR1 ENHRY and CDR2 SYGVKD come from the germline V gene. This CDR3 is 15 amino acids long. The DNA of the CDR3 is TGTGCCATCAGTGAGTCTAGCTGGTCTATTGATGAGCAGTTCTTC. It is translated as CAISESSWSIDEQFF.

This clone was counted once. The chain has TRBV7-3 and TRBJ2-1; 14 bases line up with TRBD2. V shed 4 bases and J 7 bases; nucleotides not matched to a gene: 3. Germline CDR1 and CDR2: SGHTA and FQGTGA. The length of the CDR3 is 15 residues. The CDR3 region is CASSWTSGGRNEQFF. CDR3 sequence (DNA): TGTGCCAGCAGCTGGACTAGCGGGGGGCGGAATGAGCAGTTCTTC.

The chain recombines TRBV30 with TRBJ1-2; D gene ambiguous. Trimming removed 0 bases at V and 1 base at J, with 9 bases between. The CDR3 is 14 amino acids. The germline V gene has CDR1 GTSNPN and CDR2 SVGIG (reference sequence). CDR3 coding DNA: TGTGCCTGGAGTGTTATACACGTTAACTATGGCTACACCTTC. It is translated as CAWSVIHVNYGYTF.

This chain uses TRBV2 with TRBJ1-5, with a tentative D call TRBD1 (6 bases). Trimming stripped 8 bases from V and 4 bases from J, with 15 bases between. The CDR3 totals 14 residues. CDR1 SNHLY and CDR2 FYNNEI come from the germline V gene. DNA of the CDR3: TGTGCCAGCGGTATACAGGGTCCGAATCAGCCCCAGCATTTT. Translating it yields CASGIQGPNQPQHF.

The gene calls are TRBV7-3 and TRBJ2-1, with a tentative D call TRBD1 (6 bases). Trimming took off 4 bases at V and 8 bases at J, with 12 bases between the two ends. Germline V gives CDR1 SGHTA, CDR2 FQGTGA. The CDR3 has 13 residues. The CDR3 protein is CASSSGNRDEQFF. Here the CDR3 DNA reads TGTGCCAGCAGCTCCGGCAACAGGGATGAGCAGTTCTTC.

This chain links TRBV6-1 with TRBJ1-5; no reliable D call. Germline V CDR1 and CDR2: MNHNS, SASEGT. Trimming took off 6 bases at V and 0 bases at J, with 12 bases between the two ends. The length of the CDR3 is 15 residues. CDR3 bases: TGTGCCAGCAGCGCCGGACGGGGTAGCAATCAGCCCCAGCATTTT. This codes for CASSAGRGSNQPQHF.

V usage is TRBV7-2 and J usage is TRBJ2-7; possible D gene TRBD1, 5 bases. Trimming removed 1 base at V and 2 bases at J, with 9 bases between. This CDR3 region has 14 residues. Germline assignment: CDR1 SGHTA and CDR2 FQGNSA. The CDR3 sequence is CASSLGAGPYEQYF. The CDR3 DNA reads TGTGCCAGCAGCTTAGGCGCAGGGCCCTACGAGCAGTACTTC.

This chain joins TRBV28 and TRBJ1-1; 11 nucleotides align to TRBD1. The CDR3 is made up of 13 amino acids. CDR1 is MDHEN and CDR2 is SYDVKM in the germline V gene. With 5 bases clipped from V and 5 bases from J, the junction kept 1 base outside the gene matches. DNA of the CDR3: TGTGCCAGCAGTCGGGACAGGGGGACTGAAGCTTTCTTT. Translation: CASSRDRGTEAFF.

CDR3 bases: TGTGCTTCGAGTAGAAACACTGAAGCTTTCTTT. It is translated as CASSRNTEAFF. The chain employs TRBV7-9 and TRBJ1-1, with D uncertain. Per germline, CDR1 SEHNR and CDR2 FQNEAQ (reference sequence). The CDR3 is 11 amino acids.

The gene calls are TRBV6-4 and TRBJ1-1; TRBD1 matches at 8 bases. V trimming: 9 bases; J trimming: 3 bases; junction bases outside the gene matches: 6. The CDR3 is 13 amino acids. The germline V gene encodes CDR1 MRHNA and CDR2 SNTAGT. CDR3 nucleotides: TGTGCCAGGGCAGGGGGCAAGGACACTGAAGCTTTCTTT. This translates into CARAGGKDTEAFF.

The chain has TRBV9 and TRBJ1-3; D remains unclear. The CDR3 consists of 13 residues. Germline CDR1 is SGDLS and CDR2 is YYNGEE. The ends were cut back, 4 bases at V and 4 bases at J, with 9 bases in the middle. The DNA of the CDR3 is TGTGCCAGCAGCCCCCTGTCGGGAAACACCATATATTTT. As protein: CASSPLSGNTIYF.

This clone was seen only a few times. The V and J genes are TRBV4-1 and TRBJ2-5; perhaps TRBD2 as D (6 bases). Trimming took off 2 bases at V and 5 bases at J, with 36 bases between the two ends. This CDR3 spans 22 amino acids. CDR1 is MGHRA, CDR2 YSYEKL, per germline. CDR3 DNA sequence: TGCGCCAGCAGCCAATCACTGGCGGTGGGTGGAGGGGCGATTGGGGCTATGGAGACCCAGTACTTC. It specifies CASSQSLAVGGGAIGAMETQYF.

The V call is TRBV10-1, the J call TRBJ2-7, with D tentatively TRBD1 (6 bases). Germline assignment: CDR1 WNHNN and CDR2 SYGVQD (reference sequence). V lost 3 bases and J 0 bases, leaving 12 bases between the germline ends. This CDR3 is 15 amino acids long. This chain's CDR3 is CASSDTGLSSYEQYF. In DNA form, the CDR3 reads TGCGCCAGCAGTGATACAGGGCTAAGCTCCTACGAGCAGTACTTC.

The chain employs TRBV28 and TRBJ1-2; 8 bases are a match to TRBD1. CDR3 length equals 15 residues. With V trimmed by 2 bases and J by 7 bases, 9 bases remained unmatched. Germline CDR1 reads MDHEN; CDR2 reads SYDVKM. Here the CDR3 DNA reads TGTGCCAGCAGTTTAACTGGCAGGGGGCTCATTGGCTACACCTTC. Translating it yields CASSLTGRGLIGYTF.

V usage is TRBV7-2 and J usage is TRBJ1-5; perhaps TRBD1 as D (5 bases). This CDR3 region has 14 residues. V lost 2 bases and J lost 5, with 10 bases in between. Per germline, CDR1 SGHTA and CDR2 FQGNSA. Here the CDR3 reads CASSLKAGDQPQHF. The CDR3 DNA reads as TGTGCCAGCAGCTTAAAGGCGGGGGATCAGCCCCAGCATTTT.

The chain joins TRBV4-1 to TRBJ1-3, with 7 positions matching TRBD1. CDR3 length equals 16 residues. CDR1 and CDR2 (germline): MGHRA, YSYEKL. The V and J ends lost 8 bases and 4 bases, in that order; junction bases with no gene match: 14. CDR3 bases: TGCGCCAGCGGACCTGTGACAGGGACCGAAGGAAACACCATATATTTT. It specifies CASGPVTGTEGNTIYF.

V is TRBV7-2 and J is TRBJ2-7, with 9 bases fitting TRBD2. V shed 6 bases and J 7 bases; nucleotides not matched to a gene: 16. The CDR3 runs to 16 residues. Germline V gene lookup returns CDR1 SGHTA and CDR2 FQGNSA. CDR3: CASSSPPSRGGLEQYF. The CDR3 bases are TGTGCCAGCAGTTCCCCCCCCTCGCGGGGGGGCCTAGAGCAGTACTTC.

V usage is TRBV7-9 and J usage is TRBJ2-5; 11 bases line up with TRBD2. Trimming cost V 4 bases and J 4 bases; bases outside gene matches: 14. CDR3 length: 18 residues. The germline CDR1 and CDR2 sequences are SEHNR and FQNEAQ (reference sequence). In nucleotides, the CDR3 is TGTGCCAGCAGCTACCAGACTAGCGGGGTGATCAAAACAGAGACCCAGTACTTC. This sequence encodes CASSYQTSGVIKTETQYF.

The J gene is TRBJ2-1, the V gene TRBV6-1, with D perhaps TRBD2 (5 bases). Germline CDR1 reads MNHNS; CDR2 reads SASEGT. This CDR3 has 16 residues. With 2 bases removed from V and 6 bases from J, the gap between germline ends came to 17 bases. The CDR3, as DNA: TGTGCCAGCAGTGAATTAAGAATAACGCGGGTCAATGAGCAGTTCTTC. This gives the protein CASSELRITRVNEQFF.